The 27 T cell receptor beta chains below come from one sample, sequenced in a study of shared clonotypes between healthy human individuals. The data were produced by immunoSEQ multiplex PCR, yet TCRdb's version contains in-frame clones alone and is incomplete. This table has 75,000 to 100,000 clones, less than 50% appearing once. The sample taken for sequencing was PBMCs. These receptors came from a woman in her 40s in good health. Some clones in this sample may be carry-over from other donors' samples.

The rearrangement joins TRBV2 to TRBJ2-7; D assignment may be TRBD1 or TRBD2 (5 bases each). CDR1 SNHLY and CDR2 FYNNEI come from the germline V gene. The CDR3 length is 13 residues. Trimming removed 4 bases at V and 6 bases at J, with 13 bases between. The CDR3 loop is CASSVPGTGEQYF. The DNA for the CDR3 is TGTGCCAGCAGTGTGCCAGGGACGGGCGAGCAGTACTTC.

The CDR3 here is CAINRGIGEQYF. The CDR3 DNA reads TGTGCCATCAACCGAGGGATTGGAGAGCAGTACTTC. The rearrangement joins TRBV10-3 to TRBJ2-7; the D gene is possibly TRBD2 (5 bases). Germline loops: CDR1 ENHRY, CDR2 SYGVKD. The CDR3 is 12 amino acids. The V end was cut by 7 bases, the J end by 7 bases, with 14 bases between.

The chain carries TRBV5-1 and TRBJ2-3; TRBD2 agrees at 16 bases. Trimming took 4 bases from V and 5 from J; bases not matched to a gene: 4. The CDR3 length is 16 residues. From germline, CDR1 is SGHRS and CDR2 YFSETQ. DNA for the CDR3: TGCGCCAGCAGCAGGGGACTAGCGGGAGGGGAAGATACGCAGTATTTT. Protein product: CASSRGLAGGEDTQYF.

This clone occurred a few times. The rearrangement uses TRBV5-1 and TRBJ1-2; weak D call: TRBD1 (5 bases). The CDR3 is made up of 13 amino acids. Trimming took 4 bases from V and 6 from J, leaving 13 bases between them. In germline, CDR1 is SGHRS, CDR2 YFSETQ. The CDR3 protein is CASSPSGTDGYTF. As DNA, the CDR3 is TGCGCCAGCAGCCCCTCCGGGACCGATGGCTACACCTTC.

This chain links TRBV2 with TRBJ1-5; D unclear. The CDR3 is 15 residues long. The V gene lost 1 base and the J gene lost 3 bases, with 10 bases spanning the gap. CDR1 is SNHLY and CDR2 is FYNNEI in the germline V gene. The CDR3 nucleotides are TGTGCCAGCAGTGAAGGAAGAAGGGACAATCAGCCCCAGCATTTT. Translation gives CASSEGRRDNQPQHF.

This clone was seen a handful of times. The V call is TRBV9, the J call TRBJ2-1; 10 positions match TRBD2. The trim removed 4 bases at V and 4 bases at J, leaving 8 bases unmatched. The germline V gene encodes CDR1 SGDLS and CDR2 YYNGEE. This CDR3 comprises 16 residues. DNA for the CDR3: TGTGCCAGCAGCACCACAGGACTAGCGGTTTACAATGAGCAGTTCTTC. Its translation is CASSTTGLAVYNEQFF.

CDR3 in amino acids: CASSPTSGSRYEQYF. DNA for the CDR3: TGTGCCAGCAGTCCCACTAGCGGGAGCCGCTACGAGCAGTACTTC. The rearrangement joins TRBV27 to TRBJ2-7, with 11 bases identical to TRBD2. The CDR3 is made up of 15 amino acids. Trimming cost V 5 bases and J 3 bases; bases outside gene matches: 6. Germline V gives CDR1 MNHEY, CDR2 SMNVEV (reference sequence).

The V call is TRBV10-3, the J call TRBJ2-1; D is ambiguous. V lost 3 bases, J lost 4 bases, and 13 bases lay in between. The CDR3 length is 15 residues. Germline V gives CDR1 ENHRY, CDR2 SYGVKD. CDR3 sequence (DNA): TGTGCCATCAGTGACCCCCGGGCCGCATACAATGAGCAGTTCTTC. Its protein product is CAISDPRAAYNEQFF.

This sequence joins TRBV11-3 and TRBJ1-5; D is perhaps TRBD1 (5 bases). Trimming removed 0 bases at V and 2 bases at J, with 5 bases between. The CDR3 has 14 residues. The germline V gene encodes CDR1 SGHNT and CDR2 YENEEA. CDR3 nucleotide sequence: TGTGCCAGCAGCTTAGACAGGGGCAATCAGCCCCAGCATTTT. This sequence encodes CASSLDRGNQPQHF.

Comments on this clone: The junction shows a germline mismatch at one end, possibly a read error. The chain employs TRBV7-9 and TRBJ2-5; the match to TRBD2 covers 14 bases. The DNA end is a closer match to TRBJ2-7, so the J assignment may be wrong. This CDR3 has 16 amino acids. The germline CDR1 and CDR2 sequences are SEHNR and FQNEAQ (reference sequence). CDR3 in DNA: TGCGCCAGCAGCCAAGAAGGGACTAGCGGGAGTATCGAGCAGTACTTC. Protein sequence: CASSQEGTSGSIEQYF.

This clone was detected many times. This chain connects TRBV29-1 to TRBJ1-3; D is unresolved. Trimming stripped 4 bases from V and 3 bases from J, with 7 bases between. CDR3 length: 12 amino acids. Germline V CDR1 and CDR2: SQVTM, ANQGSEA. The CDR3 spells CSVGQVGNTIYF. DNA for the CDR3: TGCAGCGTTGGGCAAGTTGGAAACACCATATATTTT.

This clone was counted between two and nine times. The J gene is TRBJ1-6, the V gene TRBV28; 8 nucleotides agree with TRBD1. Germline CDR1 reads MDHEN; CDR2 reads SYDVKM. The trim removed 5 bases at V and 9 bases at J, leaving 9 bases unmatched. The CDR3 is 15 amino acids. In DNA, the CDR3 is TGTGCCAGCAGTCCCCAGGACAGGGATAGTTCACCCCTCCACTTT. It translates to CASSPQDRDSSPLHF.

This clone was recorded a few times. DNA of the CDR3: TGTGCCAGCAGTTCCGGAGCGGGAAGCGCCTACAATGAGCAGTTCTTC. Translation: CASSSGAGSAYNEQFF. The V call is TRBV6-6, the J call TRBJ2-1, with TRBD2 matching 7 bases. J lost 2 bases, V lost 4 bases, and 8 bases had no gene match. The CDR3 has 16 amino acids. CDR1 is MNHNY, CDR2 SVGAGI, per germline (reference sequence).

This clone was detected ten times or more. The chain is built from TRBV5-1 and TRBJ2-7, with TRBD1 identical over 10 bases. The CDR3 covers 15 residues. V shed 1 base, J shed 3 bases, and the junction held 4 bases outside the gene matches. Germline V CDR1 and CDR2: SGHRS, YFSETQ. CDR3 DNA: TGCGCCAGCAGCTTGACGGGACAGGGGCTCTACGAGCAGTACTTC. Protein product: CASSLTGQGLYEQYF.

V gene TRBV9 combines with J gene TRBJ2-5; D is perhaps TRBD1 (5 bases). Germline V gene data show CDR1 as SGDLS and CDR2 as YYNGEE. This CDR3 has 12 residues. The ends were cut back, 6 bases at V and 5 bases at J, with 11 bases in the middle. CDR3 coding DNA: TGTGCCAGCACGAAGGGGCGCGAGACCCAGTACTTC. Translation gives CASTKGRETQYF.

This clone was observed a few times. The V call is TRBV5-6, the J call TRBJ2-1; no clear D gene. This CDR3 region has 16 residues. The V gene's germline CDR1 is SGHDT and CDR2 YYEEEE. The V gene lost 0 bases and the J gene lost 0 bases, with 10 bases spanning the gap. The CDR3 is CASSLVARSSYNEQFF. CDR3 DNA sequence: TGTGCCAGCAGCTTGGTGGCCCGGTCCTCCTACAATGAGCAGTTCTTC.

This clone was recorded many times. The rearrangement links TRBV30 to TRBJ2-7; TRBD1 aligns across 7 bases. CDR3 size: 15 residues. Per the germline V gene, CDR1 is GTSNPN and CDR2 is SVGIG (reference sequence). V lost 1 base to trimming and J lost 3 bases; unmatched junction nucleotides: 9. The CDR3 nucleotides read TGTGCCTGGAGTGACGAGGGGCAGGGGGTCTACGAGCAGTACTTC. Its protein is CAWSDEGQGVYEQYF.

This chain uses TRBV30 with TRBJ2-7; TRBD1 aligns across 9 bases. The CDR3 sequence is 13 residues long. The V and J ends lost 5 bases and 7 bases, in that order; junction bases with no gene match: 9. CDR1 is GTSNPN and CDR2 is SVGIG in the germline V gene (reference sequence). This CDR3 is CAWGGQGAGEQYF. For the CDR3, the DNA is TGTGCCTGGGGGGGACAGGGCGCAGGGGAGCAGTACTTC.

This clone was seen a few times. V is TRBV20-1 and J is TRBJ2-4, with D tentatively TRBD2 (5 bases). Per the germline V gene, CDR1 is DFQATT and CDR2 is SNEGSKA (reference sequence). This CDR3 is built from 11 residues. Trimming took off 5 bases at V and 10 bases at J, with 12 bases between the two ends. CDR3 in amino acids: CSAGHREIQYF. Here the CDR3 DNA reads TGCAGTGCTGGGCATAGGGAGATTCAGTACTTC.

This chain links TRBV7-9 with TRBJ2-6; no clear D gene. The CDR3 covers 16 residues. Germline values: CDR1 SEHNR, CDR2 FQNEAQ (reference sequence). Trimming pared 6 bases from V and 2 bases from J, leaving 14 bases between. Here the CDR3 DNA reads TGTGCCAGCAGTGACTCCCCGGGCGCTGGGGCCAACGTCCTGACTTTC. Protein product: CASSDSPGAGANVLTF.

This chain joins TRBV6-1 and TRBJ2-5; 7 bases line up with TRBD2. The CDR3 covers 17 residues. Germline lookup yields CDR1 MNHNS and CDR2 SASEGT. V lost 4 bases and J lost 1; bases outside the gene matches: 12. The CDR3 sequence is CASSAALTSATQETQYF. The CDR3, as DNA: TGTGCCAGCAGTGCAGCCCTTACTAGCGCCACCCAAGAGACCCAGTACTTC.

About this clone: A much larger clonotype is one base distant, so this may be a read error. The sample contains more than one DNA sequence encoding this CDR3. The chain combines TRBV4-2 with TRBJ2-6; a weak D match, TRBD1 (5 bases). This CDR3 comprises 17 residues. Looked up from germline, CDR1 is LGHNA and CDR2 is YNFKEQ. The CDR3 bases are TGTGCCAGCGTAAGGAGCGAAACCTCCTCTGGGGCCAACGTTCTGACTTTC. Its protein is CASVRSETSSGANVLTF.

Regarding this clone: This same CDR3 is encoded by further DNA sequences in the sample. The chain combines TRBV4-1 with TRBJ1-3; 7 bases fit TRBD1. With V trimmed by 4 bases and J by 0 bases, 6 bases remained unmatched. Germline loops: CDR1 MGHRA, CDR2 YSYEKL. The CDR3 contains 16 residues. As DNA, the CDR3 is TGCGCCAGCAGCCCTTGGGACAGCCGCTCTGGAAACACCATATATTTT. Amino acid sequence: CASSPWDSRSGNTIYF.

The chain employs TRBV5-6 and TRBJ1-4; 10 nucleotides align to TRBD1. Germline loops: CDR1 SGHDT, CDR2 YYEEEE. V shed 1 base, J shed 5 bases, and the junction held 2 bases outside the gene matches. The CDR3 has 15 residues. The CDR3 sequence is CASSLRTGGNEKLFF. The CDR3 coding sequence is TGTGCCAGCAGCTTGCGGACAGGGGGAAATGAAAAACTGTTTTTT.

This clone was observed many times. This chain links TRBV7-9 with TRBJ2-2; the match to TRBD2 covers 10 bases. Germline V gives CDR1 SEHNR, CDR2 FQNEAQ (reference sequence). This CDR3 contains 14 residues. The V and J ends lost 11 bases and 6 bases, in that order; junction bases with no gene match: 9. CDR3 protein: CAGSSGSRPGELFF. The CDR3 DNA sequence: TGTGCCGGCTCTAGCGGGAGTCGACCCGGGGAGCTGTTTTTT.

Points on this clone: Here the CDR3 omits its conserved ending phenylalanine or tryptophan, so a read error is the likely source. This CDR3 reads CASSLQGNRMNTEAFS. The DNA for the CDR3 is TGCGCCAGCAGCTTACAGGGGAATCGGATGAACACTGAAGCTTTCTCT. The V and J genes are TRBV5-1 and TRBJ1-1, with 7 bases identical to TRBD1. The CDR3 length is 16 residues. Germline lookup yields CDR1 SGHRS and CDR2 YFSETQ. V gave up 2 bases and J gave up 0 bases; unmatched junction bases: 7.

This chain connects TRBV15 to TRBJ2-7; TRBD1 or TRBD2 may be the D gene (6 bases each). The V end lost 3 bases, the J end lost 2 bases, and 14 bases lay between the germline ends. The CDR3 length is 15 residues. Germline V gives CDR1 LNHNV, CDR2 YYDKDF (reference sequence). The CDR3 here is CATSRGWGATYEQYF. DNA of the CDR3: TGTGCCACCAGCAGGGGGTGGGGGGCCACCTACGAGCAGTACTTC.